The 20 T cell receptor beta chains given below trace back to one sample, sequenced in a study of blood T cells in healthy people across ages. With a J-beta primer mix and a sample-barcoded 5' primer, a second PCR ran about 7 to 11 cycles. TCRdb analysed the 5' RACE reads with MiXCR anew, one entry per CDR3 protein. The profile shows approximately 960,000 distinct CDR3 sequences, roughly 28% of them singletons. This same sample was also taken into another study, of T cells of mothers and their children.

The sequencing input was blood. These receptors were taken from a woman in her thirties or forties in good health.

In its sample, this clonotype was seen a few times. The chain has TRBV3-1 and TRBJ2-1; D gene ambiguous. Trimming cost V 4 bases and J 7 bases, with 8 bases left between them. This CDR3 is built from 12 residues. CDR1 is LGHDT, CDR2 YNNKEL, per germline (reference sequence). CDR3 DNA: TGTGCCAGCAGCCCCATAGGGAATGAGCAGTTCTTC. Amino acids: CASSPIGNEQFF.

The V and J genes are TRBV28 and TRBJ2-4; no clear D gene. The V end lost 3 bases, the J end lost 14 bases, and 11 bases lay between the germline ends. The CDR3 has 11 residues. Germline assignment: CDR1 MDHEN and CDR2 SYDVKM. CDR3 nucleotides: TGTGCCAGCAGTTTCTTGCAGGTGGAGTACTTC. Amino acids: CASSFLQVEYF.

About this clonotype: This clone may be a read error of a much larger clone one base away. The CDR3 DNA reads as TGTGCCATCAGCAATCAGGGTAGTTTCCCTGAAACTTTCTTT. Residues: CAISNQGSFPETFF. The V call is TRBV10-3, the J call TRBJ1-1; weak D call: TRBD1 (5 bases). CDR3 length: 14 amino acids. CDR1 is ENHRY and CDR2 is SYGVKD in the germline V gene.

The chain carries TRBV20-1 and TRBJ2-5; 9 bases are shared with TRBD2. Germline trimming cut 3 bases from V and 5 bases from J; bases unmatched to any gene: 13. Germline CDR1 DFQATT, CDR2 SNEGSKA (reference sequence). CDR3 length equals 16 residues. This CDR3 is CSARASGAFGLETQYF. The CDR3 DNA is TGCAGTGCTAGGGCTAGCGGGGCGTTCGGCCTGGAGACCCAGTACTTC.

This clonotype was observed a single time. The chain combines TRBV5-1 with TRBJ1-1; 7 nucleotides agree with TRBD1. The junction had 6 bases not matched to a gene; V was cut back by 3 bases and J by 7 bases. Per the germline V gene, CDR1 is SGHRS and CDR2 is YFSETQ. The CDR3 has 13 amino acids. The CDR3 DNA sequence: TGCGCCAGCAGCTCCGGACAGGAGAGTGAAGCTTTCTTT. It translates to CASSSGQESEAFF.

The chain carries TRBV7-3 and TRBJ2-5; no clear D. The better agreement between TRBJ2-1 and the DNA end casts doubt on the J call. The CDR3 contains 13 residues. In germline, CDR1 is SGHTA, CDR2 FQGTGA. The CDR3 spells CASSPVVEETQFF. The CDR3 DNA reads as TGTGCCAGCAGCCCGGTGGTAGAAGAGACCCAGTTCTTC.

The chain recombines TRBV27 with TRBJ1-1; TRBD1 agrees at 8 bases. The junction had 8 bases not matched to a gene; V was cut back by 5 bases and J by 6 bases. Germline V lookup: CDR1 MNHEY, CDR2 SMNVEV (reference sequence). The CDR3 sequence is 14 residues long. This CDR3 is CASSIRGRVSEAFF. The CDR3 region has the DNA TGTGCCAGCAGTATCAGGGGGCGGGTCTCTGAAGCTTTCTTT.

CDR3 DNA sequence: TGTGCCAGTACCCTTCCGGGACAGGGCCTCTACGAGCAGTACTTC. Protein sequence: CASTLPGQGLYEQYF. This chain uses TRBV2 with TRBJ2-7, with 9 bases aligning to TRBD1. Trimming removed 9 bases from V and 3 bases from J; junction bases left unmatched: 12. Looked up from germline, CDR1 is SNHLY and CDR2 is FYNNEI. The CDR3 sequence is 15 residues long.

In this sample, this clonotype turned up many times. The J gene is TRBJ2-3, the V gene TRBV7-2; D might be TRBD1 or TRBD2, each matching 5 bases. V lost 2 bases, J lost 6 bases, and 9 bases lay in between. The CDR3 runs 13 residues. The germline V gene encodes CDR1 SGHTA and CDR2 FQGNSA. The chain's CDR3 is CASSLREGDTQYF. In DNA form, the CDR3 reads TGTGCCAGCAGCTTACGAGAGGGGGATACGCAGTATTTT.

The chain couples TRBV20-1 to TRBJ2-3; D is perhaps TRBD2 (5 bases). The CDR3 length is 13 residues. V was cut by 3 bases and J by 6 bases, with 13 bases left in between. The germline V gene has CDR1 DFQATT and CDR2 SNEGSKA (reference sequence). The CDR3 region is CSASGLASDTQYF. The CDR3, as DNA: TGCAGTGCTAGTGGGCTAGCCTCGGATACGCAGTATTTT.

Ten or more counts support this clonotype. The chain joins TRBV10-3 to TRBJ2-3; D may be TRBD2 (5 bases). The germline CDR1 and CDR2 sequences are ENHRY and SYGVKD. The CDR3 runs to 12 residues. Trimming removed 5 bases at V and 4 bases at J, with 7 bases between. The CDR3 sequence is CAISREADTQYF. As DNA, the CDR3 is TGTGCCATCAGTCGGGAAGCAGATACGCAGTATTTT.

This clonotype came up many times. Written as DNA, the CDR3 is TGTGCCAGCAGGCCTTGGAGGACGGTAGGGTCCTACGAGCAGTACTTC. It yields the protein CASRPWRTVGSYEQYF. This chain uses TRBV27 with TRBJ2-7; a weak D match, TRBD2 (5 bases). Looked up from germline, CDR1 is MNHEY and CDR2 is SMNVEV (reference sequence). V was clipped by 6 bases and J by 1 base, with 19 bases between them. The CDR3 contains 16 residues.

This clonotype was seen many times. The rearrangement links TRBV2 to TRBJ2-5; 7 bases map to TRBD1. The CDR3 sequence is 16 residues long. V lost 7 bases to trimming and J lost 1 base; unmatched junction nucleotides: 12. In germline, CDR1 is SNHLY, CDR2 FYNNEI. In DNA form, the CDR3 reads TGTGCCAGCAACAACCGACAGGGTGGTTTCCAAGAGACCCAGTACTTC. It encodes CASNNRQGGFQETQYF.

This clonotype was counted once. A much bigger clone sits one base away, suggesting this may be a read error. The chain uses TRBV20-1 and TRBJ2-7, with D perhaps assigned TRBD1 or TRBD2 (5 bases each). Germline loops: CDR1 DFQATT, CDR2 SNEGSKA (reference sequence). The CDR3 length is 14 residues. CDR3 sequence reads: CSARDRDGTYERYF. As DNA, the CDR3 is TGCAGTGCTAGAGATCGGGACGGTACCTACGAGCGGTACTTC.

There are many counts of this clonotype. The V gene is TRBV6-2 or TRBV6-3, the J gene TRBJ2-7; the D gene is possibly TRBD2 (6 bases). The V end was cut by 6 bases, the J end by 4 bases, with 19 bases between. The CDR3 contains 15 residues. Germline V gene sequence: CDR1 MNHEY, CDR2 SVGEGT. In DNA form, the CDR3 reads TGTGCCAGCAGCGACGGATGGGACTCATTATACGAGCAGTACTTC. Protein product: CASSDGWDSLYEQYF.

V is TRBV7-9 and J is TRBJ2-7; D is ambiguous. Germline V gives CDR1 SEHNR, CDR2 FQNEAQ (reference sequence). This CDR3 comprises 12 residues. The V gene lost 6 bases and the J gene lost 4 bases, with 10 bases spanning the gap. CDR3 DNA: TGTGCCAGCAGGAAAGATCAATACGAGCAGTACTTC. It encodes CASRKDQYEQYF. Supplemented by reference TRBV7-9 and TRBJ2-7, the full variable domain reads DTGVSQNPRHKITKRGQNVTFRCDPISEHNRLYWYRQTLGQGPEFLTYFQNEAQLEKSRLLSDRFSAERPKGSFSTLEIQRTEQGDSAMYLCASRKDQYEQYFGPGTRLTVT.

The chain employs TRBV2 and TRBJ2-2; D perhaps matches TRBD1 (6 bases). The CDR3 spans 15 residues. CDR1 is SNHLY, CDR2 FYNNEI, per germline. The V and J ends lost 7 bases and 4 bases respectively, with 16 bases between them. CDR3 sequence reads: CASTPDRFGTGELFF. The CDR3 DNA follows: TGTGCCAGCACCCCTGACAGGTTCGGCACCGGGGAGCTGTTTTTT.

This clonotype was observed at least ten times. The chain is built from TRBV10-3 and TRBJ2-1; possible D gene TRBD1, 5 bases. CDR1 is ENHRY and CDR2 is SYGVKD in the germline V gene. Trimming removed 7 bases at V and 6 bases at J, with 16 bases between. The CDR3 runs to 14 residues. The CDR3 nucleotides are TGTGCCATCAATGCTCAGGGTTCGGGCAATGAGCAGTTCTTC. Amino acid sequence: CAINAQGSGNEQFF.

In this sample, this clonotype turned up a few times. This sequence joins TRBV19 and TRBJ2-1, with 9 nucleotides matching TRBD1. Germline V gene lookup returns CDR1 LNHDA and CDR2 SQIVND (reference sequence). The CDR3 contains 15 residues. V was clipped by 5 bases and J by 7 bases; unmatched bases: 9. CDR3 sequence reads: CASSWPGQGTNEQFF. DNA for the CDR3: TGTGCCAGTAGTTGGCCGGGACAGGGTACGAATGAGCAGTTCTTC.

The rearrangement links TRBV27 to TRBJ2-7; the D gene is possibly TRBD2 (5 bases). CDR1 is MNHEY, CDR2 SMNVEV, per germline (reference sequence). The CDR3 sequence is 13 residues long. This CDR3 is CASARTRSYEQYF. The CDR3 DNA reads TGTGCTAGCGCCCGGACCCGCTCCTACGAGCAGTACTTC.